These 29 T cell receptor beta chains were sequenced from one sample in a study of beta chain features in type 1 diabetes. Study-wide findings and caveats: A moderate, significant TCRB CDR3 shortening appeared in type 1 diabetes across four CD4+ subsets.

These TCRs' antigens remain unknown. Sequenced material consisted of expressed TCRB transcripts (all of the isolated RNA was reverse transcribed). The table came from immunoSEQ multiplex PCR; TCRdb's copy has only in-frame clones and leaves some out. This table holds about 390,000 clones, around 9.6% found once. Material for sequencing was central memory CD4+ T cells from blood. Receptors were obtained from a young man with type 1 diabetes.

The rearrangement links TRBV7-9 to TRBJ2-1, with TRBD2 identical over 8 bases. The trim removed 2 bases at V and 9 bases at J, leaving 6 bases unmatched. This CDR3 is 14 amino acids long. From germline, CDR1 is SEHNR and CDR2 FQNEAQ (reference sequence). This CDR3 reads CASSLTGGFAEQFF. The CDR3 DNA sequence: TGTGCCAGCAGCTTAACGGGAGGGTTTGCTGAGCAGTTCTTC.

This clone has just a few counts. V is TRBV5-4 and J is TRBJ2-5; D might be TRBD2 (7 bases). The V end was cut by 1 base, the J end by 1 base, with 14 bases between. CDR1 is SGHNT and CDR2 is YYREEE in the germline V gene (reference sequence). This CDR3 has 16 amino acids. The CDR3 coding sequence is TGTGCCAGCAGCTTGTCAAGAGGGGGGGCCCAAGAGACCCAGTACTTC. This translates into CASSLSRGGAQETQYF.

This chain joins TRBV18 and TRBJ2-5; 8 bases line up with TRBD1. V lost 8 bases to trimming and J lost 2 bases; unmatched junction nucleotides: 7. Germline V gives CDR1 KGHSH, CDR2 LQKENI. The CDR3 sequence is 14 residues long. Here the CDR3 reads CASTLGTGQETQYF. The CDR3 DNA follows: TGTGCCAGCACCCTCGGGACAGGTCAAGAGACCCAGTACTTC.

The table lists this clone with a few counts. This chain uses TRBV5-5 with TRBJ2-1; the D is unclear. V was cut by 4 bases and J by 6 bases, with 14 bases left in between. From germline, CDR1 is SGHKS and CDR2 YYEKEE (reference sequence). The length of the CDR3 is 14 residues. CDR3 amino acids: CASSLQFRVNEQFF. CDR3 in DNA: TGTGCCAGCAGCCTGCAATTCCGGGTCAATGAGCAGTTCTTC.

The chain has TRBV7-8 and TRBJ2-7; 10 nucleotides match TRBD1. CDR1 is SGHVS and CDR2 is FQNEAQ in the germline V gene. V trimming: 5 bases; J trimming: 8 bases; junction bases outside the gene matches: 9. The CDR3 covers 14 residues. The CDR3 DNA follows: TGTGCCAGCAGCGGGATGGGACAGGGGAACCAGCAGTACTTC. Amino acid sequence: CASSGMGQGNQQYF.

This clone was detected a few times. This chain joins TRBV6-5 and TRBJ2-2, with 12 positions matching TRBD1. Losses at the gene ends were 8 bases for V and 10 bases for J; bases not matched to a gene: 8. Per germline, CDR1 MNHEY and CDR2 SVGAGI. The CDR3 sequence is 14 residues long. The CDR3 here is CASRLGQGAEELFF. The CDR3 bases are TGTGCCAGCCGGCTGGGACAGGGGGCCGAGGAGCTGTTTTTT.

This clone turned up a few times. This rearrangement joins TRBV6-6 to TRBJ2-6; D not certain. The germline CDR1 and CDR2 sequences are MNHNY and SVGAGI (reference sequence). Trimming left V 6 bases short and J 2 bases short, with 5 bases between. CDR3 length: 13 amino acids. The CDR3 sequence: CASRKPGANVLTF. The CDR3 coding sequence is TGTGCCAGCAGGAAGCCTGGGGCCAACGTCCTGACTTTC.

V and J are TRBV5-1 and TRBJ1-2; D is unresolved. With 3 bases removed from V and 0 bases from J, the gap between germline ends came to 9 bases. The V gene's germline CDR1 is SGHRS and CDR2 YFSETQ. The CDR3 totals 14 residues. The CDR3 loop is CASSSALANYGYTF. CDR3 DNA: TGCGCCAGCAGCTCCGCTTTGGCTAACTATGGCTACACCTTC.

The rearrangement joins TRBV28 to TRBJ2-2; weak D call: TRBD1 (6 bases). Between the trimmed V and J ends, which lost 3 bases and 4 bases, there was a span of 15 bases. This CDR3 has 16 amino acids. CDR1 is MDHEN and CDR2 is SYDVKM in the germline V gene. CDR3 loop: CASSFGRGQFTGELFF. The DNA of the CDR3 is TGTGCCAGCAGTTTTGGACGAGGACAGTTCACCGGGGAGCTGTTTTTT.

This chain uses TRBV7-2 with TRBJ2-5; tentatively, D is TRBD2 (5 bases). The CDR3 length is 13 residues. In germline, CDR1 is SGHTA, CDR2 FQGNSA. With 1 base removed from V and 7 bases from J, the gap between germline ends came to 10 bases. The CDR3, as DNA: TGTGCCAGCAGCTTAGAGGGTGGAGGGACCCAGTACTTC. Its protein product is CASSLEGGGTQYF.

There are many counts of this clone. The rearrangement links TRBV27 to TRBJ2-3; D is ambiguous. Germline assignment: CDR1 MNHEY and CDR2 SMNVEV (reference sequence). The ends were cut back, 3 bases at V and 6 bases at J, with 10 bases in the middle. The CDR3 consists of 13 residues. CDR3 DNA: TGTGCCAGCAGTTTGCGCATACGGGATACGCAGTATTTT. It translates to CASSLRIRDTQYF.

This clone was detected many times. The V gene is TRBV5-1, the J gene TRBJ2-2, with D unclear. Germline CDR1 SGHRS, CDR2 YFSETQ. Trimming left V 4 bases short and J 6 bases short, with 7 bases between. This CDR3 is built from 12 residues. CDR3 protein: CASSPESGELFF. Here the CDR3 DNA reads TGCGCCAGCAGCCCAGAATCCGGGGAGCTGTTTTTT.

About this clone: At one end, the junction sequence differs from germline, possibly due to a read error. This chain joins TRBV10-3 and TRBJ1-5; no clear D. Germline CDR1 is ENHRY and CDR2 is SYGVKD. CDR3 length: 16 residues. The chain's CDR3 is CAVSESTGKEGQPQHF. The CDR3 nucleotides read TGTGCCGTCAGTGAGTCGACGGGAAAGGAGGGTCAGCCCCAGCATTTT.

This rearrangement joins TRBV6-6 to TRBJ2-3, with 12 bases that match TRBD2. This CDR3 has 16 amino acids. J gave up 6 bases and V 4 bases, and 8 bases lay outside the gene matches. The germline CDR1 and CDR2 sequences are MNHNY and SVGAGI (reference sequence). Here the CDR3 DNA reads TGTGCCAGCAGTTCATCCACTGGACTAGCGGGGGATACGCAGTATTTT. This encodes CASSSSTGLAGDTQYF.

The chain carries TRBV5-1 and TRBJ2-3; D remains unclear. Germline V gene data show CDR1 as SGHRS and CDR2 as YFSETQ. Trimming removed 2 bases from V and 2 bases from J, with 9 bases in between. This CDR3 has 14 residues. In DNA, the CDR3 is TGCGCCAGCAGCTTCCCCCAGAACACAGATACGCAGTATTTT. This translates into CASSFPQNTDTQYF.

This clone has ten or more counts. This sequence joins TRBV7-9 and TRBJ1-2, with 8 bases fitting TRBD1. With 5 bases clipped from V and 2 bases from J, the junction kept 7 bases outside the gene matches. CDR3 length: 15 amino acids. The germline gives CDR1 SEHNR, CDR2 FQNEAQ (reference sequence). CDR3 bases: TGTGCCAGCAGCGCGCCGGGACAGGAGAACTATGGCTACACCTTC. Protein product: CASSAPGQENYGYTF.

This clone turned up a few times. This chain uses TRBV11-1 with TRBJ2-7, with D hard to call. The CDR3 has 12 amino acids. The ends were cut back, 6 bases at V and 2 bases at J, with 8 bases in the middle. CDR1 is SGHAT and CDR2 is FQDESV in the germline V gene (reference sequence). The CDR3 DNA follows: TGTGCCAGCAGTCGAGGACCCTACGAGCAGTACTTC. Protein: CASSRGPYEQYF. Full variable domain (rest looked up from reference TRBV11-1 and TRBJ2-7): EAEVAQSPRYKITEKSQAVAFWCDPISGHATLYWYRQILGQGPELLVQFQDESVVDDSQLPKDRFSAERLKGVDSTLKIQPAELGDSAMYLCASSRGPYEQYFGPGTRLTVT.

In nucleotides, the CDR3 is TGCGCCAGCAGCTTGGCCCCAAACGATGGCAATCAGCCCCAGCATTTT. Amino acid sequence: CASSLAPNDGNQPQHF. The chain couples TRBV5-1 to TRBJ1-5; D call uncertain. Trimming removed 0 bases at V and 2 bases at J, with 12 bases between. Germline CDR1 reads SGHRS; CDR2 reads YFSETQ. The CDR3 length is 16 residues.

Of note for this clone: An end of the junction differs from the germline gene, which may be a read error. The genes are TRBV5-4 and TRBJ2-6; D may be TRBD1 (6 bases). Germline CDR1 reads SGHNT; CDR2 reads YYREEE (reference sequence). This CDR3 spans 16 amino acids. CDR3 DNA: TGCGCCAGCAGCGCTCATCAGGGGAATGTAGCCAACGTCCTGACTTTC. It codes for CASSAHQGNVANVLTF.

This clone was counted a few times. This chain uses TRBV7-9 with TRBJ2-1, with 7 bases identical to TRBD2. Germline assignment: CDR1 SEHNR and CDR2 FQNEAQ (reference sequence). Trimming at V came to 4 bases and at J to 0 bases, leaving 9 bases not matched to a gene. The CDR3 totals 17 residues. The CDR3 protein is CASSSLFGTISYNEQFF. The CDR3 nucleotides read TGTGCCAGCAGCTCCCTCTTCGGGACTATCTCCTACAATGAGCAGTTCTTC. The whole variable domain, remainder taken from reference TRBV7-9 and TRBJ2-1, is DTGVSQNPRHKITKRGQNVTFRCDPISEHNRLYWYRQTLGQGPEFLTYFQNEAQLEKSRLLSDRFSAERPKGSFSTLEIQRTEQGDSAMYLCASSSLFGTISYNEQFFGPGTRLTVL.

This clone was counted ten times or more. The chain carries TRBV10-3 and TRBJ1-4, with 7 bases matching TRBD1. Looked up from germline, CDR1 is ENHRY and CDR2 is SYGVKD. J gave up 6 bases and V 10 bases, and 20 bases lay outside the gene matches. CDR3 size: 17 residues. The CDR3 DNA reads as TGTGCCACCTCCTGGGGCGGAAGGGACAGTATTTATGAAAAACTGTTTTTT. It is translated as CATSWGGRDSIYEKLFF.

The chain combines TRBV7-3 with TRBJ2-2; 10 bases are shared with TRBD2. V lost 5 bases to trimming and J lost 6 bases; unmatched junction nucleotides: 6. The CDR3 covers 15 residues. The germline gives CDR1 SGHTA, CDR2 FQGTGA. The CDR3 reads CASSHGTSEAGELFF. In DNA form, the CDR3 reads TGTGCCAGCAGCCATGGGACTAGCGAGGCCGGGGAGCTGTTTTTT.

The rearrangement joins TRBV4-3 to TRBJ2-5, with D maybe TRBD1 (6 bases). CDR1 is LGHNA, CDR2 YSLEER, per germline. V was shortened by 0 bases and J by 4 bases, with 9 bases between the two germline ends. The CDR3 has 14 residues. The CDR3 protein is CASSQDTGSETQYF. CDR3 in DNA: TGCGCCAGCAGCCAAGATACAGGGTCAGAGACCCAGTACTTC.

V and J are TRBV5-5 and TRBJ2-7, with TRBD2 identical over 9 bases. CDR1 SGHKS and CDR2 YYEKEE come from the germline V gene (reference sequence). Trimming at V came to 4 bases and at J to 4 bases, leaving 15 bases not matched to a gene. The CDR3 has 17 amino acids. The CDR3 sequence: CASSPTSGRDEMYEQYF. The DNA for the CDR3 is TGTGCCAGCAGCCCGACTAGCGGTAGGGACGAGATGTACGAGCAGTACTTC.

This clone has at least ten counts. The chain employs TRBV29-1 and TRBJ2-3, with D unresolved. This CDR3 is 14 amino acids long. V shed 4 bases and J shed 2 bases, with 13 bases lying between them. CDR1 is SQVTM, CDR2 ANQGSEA, per germline. CDR3 sequence: CSVAKETSTDTQYF. The CDR3 DNA sequence: TGCAGCGTTGCTAAGGAGACCTCCACAGATACGCAGTATTTT.

This clone was found a few times. The chain links TRBV5-6 to TRBJ2-5, with 7 bases identical to TRBD1. The DNA end is a closer match to TRBJ2-7, so the J assignment may be wrong. CDR1 SGHDT and CDR2 YYEEEE come from the germline V gene. This CDR3 is built from 13 residues. CDR3 region: CASSGDRKGEQYF. Written as DNA, the CDR3 is TGTGCCAGCAGCGGGGACAGAAAGGGCGAGCAGTACTTC.

The J gene is TRBJ2-1, the V gene TRBV7-2; 8 bases line up with TRBD2. Germline values: CDR1 SGHTA, CDR2 FQGNSA. J lost 3 bases, V lost 5 bases, and 6 bases had no gene match. The CDR3 runs 15 residues. CDR3 DNA sequence: TGTGCCAGCAGCCCACCGACTAGCGACTACAATGAGCAGTTCTTC. It is translated as CASSPPTSDYNEQFF. The whole variable domain, filled in from reference TRBV7-2 and TRBJ2-1, reads GAGVSQSPSNKVTEKGKDVELRCDPISGHTALYWYRQSLGQGLEFLIYFQGNSAPDKSGLPSDRFSAERTGGSVSTLTIQRTQQEDSAVYLCASSPPTSDYNEQFFGPGTRLTVL.

This clone came up many times. The chain joins TRBV19 to TRBJ2-1; 7 bases match TRBD2. Germline V CDR1 and CDR2: LNHDA, SQIVND (reference sequence). Germline trimming cut 6 bases from V and 10 bases from J; bases unmatched to any gene: 3. The length of the CDR3 is 11 residues. CDR3 in amino acids: CASRTGGEQFF. As DNA, the CDR3 is TGTGCCAGTAGGACCGGGGGGGAGCAGTTCTTC.

This chain links TRBV29-1 with TRBJ2-5, with 8 bases fitting TRBD1. The J call is in doubt because the DNA end fits TRBJ2-7 better. This CDR3 comprises 16 residues. Germline loops: CDR1 SQVTM, CDR2 ANQGSEA. In DNA, the CDR3 is TGCAGCGTTGAAGGCCAGGCAACAGGGGGTTTTAACGAGCAGTACTTC. Translating it yields CSVEGQATGGFNEQYF.